This record covers a single T cell receptor beta chain. TCRdb's copy holds only in-frame clones and misses some; the assay was immunoSEQ multiplex PCR. Among some 74,000 clones listed, 92% were seen once. The sample is drawn from a study of T cell changes during pregnancy in multiple sclerosis. The CDR3 runs 15 residues. V lost 3 bases and J 0 bases, leaving 9 bases between the germline ends. Germline CDR1 and CDR2: SGDLS and YYNGEE. This clonotype was sampled from a female donor with multiple sclerosis, enrolled in a pregnancy study. The source material was peripheral blood, sampled before pregnancy. The V gene is TRBV9, the J gene TRBJ1-4, with no clear D. This CDR3 is CASSAHRATNEKLFF. CDR3 nucleotides: TGTGCCAGCAGCGCCCACAGAGCAACTAATGAAAAACTGTTTTTT.